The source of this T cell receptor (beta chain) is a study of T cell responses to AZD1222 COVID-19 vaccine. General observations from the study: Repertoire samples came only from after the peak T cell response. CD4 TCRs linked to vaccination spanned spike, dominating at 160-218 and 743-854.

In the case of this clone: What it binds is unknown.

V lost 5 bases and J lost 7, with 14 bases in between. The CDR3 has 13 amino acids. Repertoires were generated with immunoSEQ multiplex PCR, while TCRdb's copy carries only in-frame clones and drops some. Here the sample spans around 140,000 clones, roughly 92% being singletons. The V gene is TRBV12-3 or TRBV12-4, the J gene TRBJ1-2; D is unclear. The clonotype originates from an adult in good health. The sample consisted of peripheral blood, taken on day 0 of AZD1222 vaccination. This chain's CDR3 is CASSPRPSLGYTF. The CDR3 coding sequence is TGTGCCAGCAGTCCCCGGCCCTCTCTTGGCTACACCTTC.